The TCR beta chain described here comes from a study of immune characterization of retroperitoneal liposarcoma. Of note for this clonotype: A read error is likely, as this CDR3 ends without the conserved phenylalanine or tryptophan. The DNA is omitted, as the CDR3 cannot be located on it reliably, and the CDR3 follows TCRdb's listing.

The CDR3 sequence runs 18 residues, both termini included. Germline V gene data show CDR1 as SGHTA and CDR2 as FQGTGA. TCRdb re-called the PCR reads through MiXCR, storing one row per CDR3 protein. The sample contains several thousand distinct CDR3 sequences, more than 25% of which appear only once. Sample: blood. The TCR sequence derives from a male donor with retroperitoneal liposarcoma. J is TRBJ2-6 and V is TRBV7-3; the table's D gene call, TRBD1, was not cross checked with the DNA. The CDR3 reads CASSKGTAIEQETQYFGA.